This T cell receptor beta chain stems from a study of cytomegalovirus exposure and HLA in healthy donors. Study context: The approximately 120 validation repertoires were reported in a later analysis to have been generated on the same platform as the approximately 700 first-cohort repertoires. Findings of the study overall: Many donors carried some public TCRs, although rarity characterized most TCR sequences. The study designated some 180 TCR beta chains cytomegalovirus-associated. Reports indicated that the classifier achieved high specificity and sensitivity in diagnosing cytomegalovirus status.

Clones were sequenced by immunoSEQ multiplex PCR, and TCRdb holds only the in-frame ones, with some missing. The sample holds approximately 270,000 clones; roughly nine tenths are singletons and the top ten take approximately 12%. This clone was recorded only once. What it binds is unknown. Trimming removed 6 bases at V and 8 bases at J, with 16 bases between. This CDR3 spans 14 amino acids. Germline CDR1 reads MNHEY; CDR2 reads SMNVEV (reference sequence). The chain recombines TRBV27 with TRBJ2-2; no clear D gene. This clonotype originated in a man younger than 35 in good health and CMV-seropositive. Specimen: PBMCs. This CDR3 is CASSNPYLLGELFF. CDR3 bases: TGTGCCAGCAGCAACCCCTACCTTCTGGGGGAGCTGTTTTTT.